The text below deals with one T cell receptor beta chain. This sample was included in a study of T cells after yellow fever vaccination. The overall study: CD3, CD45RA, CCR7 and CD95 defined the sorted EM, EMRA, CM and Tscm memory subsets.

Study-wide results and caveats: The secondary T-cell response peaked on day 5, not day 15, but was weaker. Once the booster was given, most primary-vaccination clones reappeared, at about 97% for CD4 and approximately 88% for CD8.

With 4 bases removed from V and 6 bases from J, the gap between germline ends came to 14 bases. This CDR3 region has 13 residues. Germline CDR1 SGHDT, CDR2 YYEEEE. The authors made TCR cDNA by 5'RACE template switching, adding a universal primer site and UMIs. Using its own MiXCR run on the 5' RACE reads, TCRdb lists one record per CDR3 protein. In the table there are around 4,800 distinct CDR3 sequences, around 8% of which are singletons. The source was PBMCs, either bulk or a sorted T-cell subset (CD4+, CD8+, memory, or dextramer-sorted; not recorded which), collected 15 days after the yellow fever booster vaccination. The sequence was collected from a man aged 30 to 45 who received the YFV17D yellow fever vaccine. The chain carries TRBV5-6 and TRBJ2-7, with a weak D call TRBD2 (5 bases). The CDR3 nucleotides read TGTGCCAGCAGCCTAGGACTCCCGTGCGAGCAGTACTTC. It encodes CASSLGLPCEQYF.